Listed below are T cell receptor beta chains from one sample, sequenced in a study of T cell changes during pregnancy in multiple sclerosis. The data were produced by immunoSEQ multiplex PCR, yet TCRdb's version contains in-frame clones alone and is incomplete. In the table there are tens of thousands of clones, 91% of which are singletons. The specimen comprised peripheral blood, sampled in the first trimester of pregnancy. These receptors all come from a female donor with multiple sclerosis, enrolled in a pregnancy study. CDR3s include the opening cysteine and the closing phenylalanine or tryptophan. A D gene is named only where the DNA matches it firmly. Rows may omit the clone size; those that give it use once, few, many or a size class.

CDR3,DNA,V,length,J,D,size
CSVEEGQGQGFF,TGCAGCGTTGAAGAGGGACAGGGGCAGGGTTTCTTT,TRBV29-1,12,TRBJ1-1,TRBD1,-
CSVELVAGNTGELFF,TGCAGCGTTGAGCTAGTAGCGGGAAACACCGGGGAGCTGTTTTTT,TRBV29-1,15,TRBJ2-2,TRBD2,once
CASSQDRASFYEQYF,TGCGCCAGCAGCCAAGACAGGGCCTCATTCTACGAGCAGTACTTC,TRBV4-1,15,TRBJ2-7,-,once
CASSWTGEGSTQYF,TGTGCCAGCAGCTGGACCGGCGAAGGGAGCACGCAGTATTTT,TRBV7-2,14,TRBJ2-3,-,-
CASSTAANTGELFF,TGTGCCAGCAGCACAGCCGCGAACACCGGGGAGCTGTTTTTT,TRBV6-5,14,TRBJ2-2,-,-
CAWSVRPRETEAFF,TGTGCCTGGAGTGTTCGGCCGAGGGAGACTGAAGCTTTCTTT,TRBV30,14,TRBJ1-1,-,-
CSVEDLSTGPGYTF,TGCAGCGTTGAAGATCTTTCAACAGGTCCTGGCTACACCTTC,TRBV29-1,14,TRBJ1-2,-,once
CASSQEGAGGLGHEQFF,TGTGCCAGCAGCCAAGAGGGGGCTGGCGGGCTGGGGCATGAGCAGTTCTTC,TRBV14,17,TRBJ2-1,-,-
CATSRVLAGEYEQFF,TGTGCCACCAGCAGAGTTCTCGCAGGGGAATACGAGCAGTTCTTC,TRBV15,15,TRBJ2-1,-,once
CAAGLPFGEQFF,TGTGCCGCGGGCCTACCCTTCGGGGAGCAGTTCTTC,TRBV19,12,TRBJ2-1,-,-
CASSLTGVTENEKLFF,TGTGCCAGCAGCTTAACTGGGGTGACAGAAAATGAAAAACTGTTTTTT,TRBV7-3,16,TRBJ1-4,-,-
CSALNPPSYF,TGCAGTGCTCTGAACCCCCCGAGCTACTTC,TRBV20-1,10,TRBJ2-7,-,-
CASSSSYRVADTQYF,TGTGCCAGCAGCTCGTCCTACAGGGTTGCAGATACGCAGTATTTT,TRBV7-9,15,TRBJ2-3,-,-
CASSPDGYRQKGWNTEAFF,TGTGCCAGCAGTCCCGATGGGTACAGGCAGAAGGGTTGGAACACTGAAGCTTTCTTT,TRBV27,19,TRBJ1-1,-,once
CASSVGQLEAFF,TGTGCCAGCAGCGTGGGACAGCTTGAAGCTTTCTTT,TRBV5-6,12,TRBJ1-1,TRBD1,-
CASSPGTSGLDEQFF,TGTGCCAGCAGCCCCGGGACTAGCGGATTGGATGAGCAGTTCTTC,TRBV7-9,15,TRBJ2-1,TRBD2,-
CASSSDREIDTQYF,TGTGCCAGCAGCTCGGACAGGGAGATAGATACGCAGTATTTT,TRBV5-4,14,TRBJ2-3,TRBD1,-
CASSTVGKGISYNEQFF,TGTGCCAGTAGTACAGTGGGAAAGGGGATCTCCTACAATGAGCAGTTCTTC,TRBV19,17,TRBJ2-1,-,-
CASRGGTQYF,TGTGCCAGCAGGGGGGGGACCCAGTACTTC,TRBV28,10,TRBJ2-5,-,-
CASSLEGQGGYGELFF,TGTGCCAGCAGCTTAGAGGGACAGGGAGGTTACGGGGAGCTGTTTTTT,TRBV5-6,16,TRBJ2-2,TRBD1,-
CASRLGLAGGRQETQYF,TGTGCCAGCAGACTCGGACTAGCGGGAGGTCGGCAAGAGACCCAGTACTTC,TRBV28,17,TRBJ2-5,TRBD2,-
CASPPSGPSYEQYF,TGTGCCAGCCCCCCTAGCGGACCTTCCTACGAGCAGTACTTC,TRBV6-6,14,TRBJ2-7,TRBD2,once
CASSHIRTGLTEAFF,TGTGCCAGCAGTCATATACGGACAGGTCTTACTGAAGCTTTCTTT,TRBV28,15,TRBJ1-1,TRBD1,-
CARGGGARSTDTQYF,TGTGCCCGTGGCGGAGGGGCTAGGAGCACAGATACGCAGTATTTT,TRBV30,15,TRBJ2-3,-,-
CASSLGTGRGAFF,TGCGCCAGCAGCTTGGGGACAGGGCGGGGAGCTTTCTTT,TRBV5-1,13,TRBJ1-1,TRBD1,-
CASRRQGGYEQYF,TGTGCCAGCAGAAGACAGGGGGGCTACGAGCAGTACTTC,TRBV28,13,TRBJ2-7,TRBD1,-
CASSSDRGPTEAFF,TGTGCCAGCAGCTCAGACAGGGGGCCCACTGAAGCTTTCTTT,TRBV7-3,14,TRBJ1-1,TRBD1,-
CASSTGLTPSYEQYF,TGTGCCAGCAGCACGGGACTTACCCCCTCCTACGAGCAGTACTTC,TRBV5-6,15,TRBJ2-7,-,-
CASRQFNEQFF,TGTGCCAGTAGACAGTTCAATGAGCAGTTCTTC,TRBV19,11,TRBJ2-1,-,-
CASSPRSPENSPLHF,TGTGCCAGCTCACCCCGGTCCCCGGAGAATTCACCCCTCCACTTT,TRBV18,15,TRBJ1-6,-,-
CASGLGPDRSNTGELFF,TGTGCTAGTGGTTTGGGGCCTGACAGATCGAACACCGGGGAGCTGTTTTTT,TRBV12-5,17,TRBJ2-2,-,-
CASSPGSNNEKLFF,TGCGCCAGCAGTCCCGGGAGTAATAATGAAAAACTGTTTTTT,TRBV5-1,14,TRBJ1-4,-,-
CASSDRTGGSGGYTF,TGTGCCAGCAGTGATCGGACAGGGGGTAGTGGAGGCTACACCTTC,TRBV6-1,15,TRBJ1-2,TRBD1,-
CASSLPTDTYEQYF,TGCGCCAGCAGCTTGCCGACAGATACCTACGAGCAGTACTTC,TRBV5-1,14,TRBJ2-7,-,-
CAISAGREQYF,TGTGCCATCAGTGCAGGGAGGGAGCAGTACTTC,TRBV10-3,11,TRBJ2-7,-,-
CASSLSAGVGEQFF,TGTGCCAGCAGTTTATCGGCGGGAGTAGGGGAGCAGTTCTTC,TRBV6-5,14,TRBJ2-1,TRBD2,-
CASAAAGAGRFRAFF,TGTGCCAGCGCCGCCGCGGGGGCAGGGAGGTTTCGGGCTTTCTTT,TRBV25-1,15,TRBJ1-1,-,-
CASSLGGSHQPQHF,TGTGCCAGCAGCTTGGGAGGGTCGCATCAGCCCCAGCATTTT,TRBV7-8,14,TRBJ1-5,-,-
CASSVDGTGSLSGNTIYF,TGTGCCAGCAGCGTAGATGGGACAGGCTCCCTCTCTGGAAACACCATATATTTT,TRBV9,18,TRBJ1-3,TRBD1,-
CASRLTDSGANVLTF,TGTGCCAGCAGGCTCACAGACTCTGGGGCCAACGTCCTGACTTTC,TRBV6-1,15,TRBJ2-6,-,-
CASTRGEGNQPQHF,TGTGCCAGCACCCGGGGGGAGGGAAATCAGCCCCAGCATTTT,TRBV7-9,14,TRBJ1-5,-,once
CASSLAVGTGHEQYF,TGTGCCAGCAGCTTGGCAGTAGGGACAGGGCACGAGCAGTACTTC,TRBV5-8,15,TRBJ2-7,TRBD1,-
CASSPTSGSTYEQYF,TGTGCCAGCAGCCCGACTAGCGGGAGTACCTACGAGCAGTACTTC,TRBV2,15,TRBJ2-7,TRBD2,-
CASSLSTYSNQPQHF,TGTGCCAGCAGCTTAAGTACCTATAGCAATCAGCCCCAGCATTTT,TRBV7-2,15,TRBJ1-5,-,-
CASSTGTGITYGYTF,TGTGCCAGTAGTACCGGGACAGGGATAACCTATGGCTACACCTTC,TRBV19,15,TRBJ1-2,TRBD1,-
CASSDWDRSSYEQYF,TGTGCCAGCAGTGATTGGGACAGGAGCTCCTACGAGCAGTACTTC,TRBV2,15,TRBJ2-7,TRBD1,-
CASSPLSGGAGAKNIQYF,TGTGCCAGCAGCCCACTTAGCGGGGGGGCCGGAGCCAAAAACATTCAGTACTTC,TRBV5-6,18,TRBJ2-4,TRBD2,-